Below are 28 T cell receptor beta chains sequenced from a single sample in a study of blood T cell repertoires in COVID-19. Sequencing used immunoSEQ multiplex PCR; TCRdb keeps in-frame clones, though not all of them. The sample has 100,000 to 150,000 clones, about 88% seen once. Material for sequencing was peripheral blood. The receptors stem from an elderly woman with acute or convalescent COVID-19.

The V and J genes are TRBV3-1 (or the pseudogene TRBV3-2) and TRBJ1-4, with D possibly being TRBD1 (5 bases). This CDR3 has 14 amino acids. Germline CDR1 is LGHDT and CDR2 is YNNKEL (reference sequence). Trimming left V 0 bases short and J 8 bases short, with 10 bases between. The DNA of the CDR3 is TGTGCCAGCAGCCAAGATAGGGGAAACGAAAAACTGTTTTTT. Protein sequence: CASSQDRGNEKLFF.

This clone was seen only once. The rearrangement links TRBV5-4 to TRBJ1-2, with no clear D. The V end was cut by 0 bases, the J end by 0 bases, with 9 bases between. Germline loops: CDR1 SGHNT, CDR2 YYREEE (reference sequence). The CDR3 runs to 15 residues. The CDR3 sequence is CASSLGQLSNYGYTF. The CDR3 nucleotides read TGTGCCAGCAGCTTGGGGCAGTTATCTAACTATGGCTACACCTTC.

The chain is built from TRBV19 and TRBJ2-3; D possibly corresponds to TRBD1 (5 bases). The V and J ends lost 2 bases and 11 bases respectively, with 20 bases between them. The CDR3 length is 15 residues. Germline CDR1 LNHDA, CDR2 SQIVND (reference sequence). This CDR3 is CASSIRGAGLMGQYF. The DNA of the CDR3 is TGTGCCAGTAGTATAAGGGGCGCCGGCCTTATGGGGCAGTATTTT.

The rearrangement links TRBV18 to TRBJ1-2; D unclear. Germline V gene data show CDR1 as KGHSH and CDR2 as LQKENI. V lost 3 bases to trimming and J lost 6 bases, with 8 bases between them. The CDR3 covers 12 residues. In nucleotides, the CDR3 is TGTGCCAGCTCACCTGTTGTCGATGGCTACACCTTC. As protein: CASSPVVDGYTF. The full variable domain, in which reference TRBV18 and TRBJ1-2 provide the parts outside the CDR3, is NAGVMQNPRHLVRRRGQEARLRCSPMKGHSHVYWYRQLPEEGLKFMVYLQKENIIDESGMPKERFSAEFPKEGPSILRIQQVVRGDSAAYFCASSPVVDGYTFGSGTRLTVV.

The chain combines TRBV5-5 with TRBJ1-6; D unresolved. V was shortened by 0 bases and J by 9 bases, with 10 bases between the two germline ends. Germline values: CDR1 SGHKS, CDR2 YYEKEE (reference sequence). This CDR3 comprises 14 residues. CDR3 protein: CASSLDGRSSPLHF. The CDR3 nucleotides read TGTGCCAGCAGCTTGGATGGTCGGAGTTCACCCCTCCACTTT.

The chain joins TRBV28 to TRBJ2-3; a possible D gene is TRBD2 (6 bases). Germline loops: CDR1 MDHEN, CDR2 SYDVKM. Trimming left V 3 bases short and J 5 bases short, with 15 bases between. The CDR3 totals 15 residues. The CDR3 DNA follows: TGTGCCAGCAGTTTGACGGGAGTGGGGAGAGATACGCAGTATTTT. Its protein is CASSLTGVGRDTQYF.

The chain has TRBV6-5 and TRBJ1-1; no clear D. V shed 4 bases and J shed 9 bases, with 12 bases lying between them. There are 12 residues in the CDR3. Germline CDR1 is MNHEY and CDR2 is SVGAGI. CDR3 bases: TGTGCCAGCAGTTCCTATGACGGGAAAGCTTTCTTT. It yields the protein CASSSYDGKAFF.

The chain is built from TRBV6-6 and TRBJ2-7, with 7 positions matching TRBD1. The CDR3 runs 12 residues. Trimming took 5 bases from V and 4 from J; bases not matched to a gene: 2. CDR1 and CDR2 (germline): MNHNY, SVGAGI (reference sequence). As DNA, the CDR3 is TGTGCCAGCAGTGGGACAGCTTACGAGCAGTACTTC. It translates to CASSGTAYEQYF.

The genes are TRBV4-1 and TRBJ1-4; D uncertain. Trimming removed 0 bases at V and 8 bases at J, with 16 bases between. This CDR3 region has 16 residues. Germline CDR1 is MGHRA and CDR2 is YSYEKL. The CDR3 DNA follows: TGCGCCAGCAGCCAAGATTTGGGCAGGTTAAGGGAAAAACTGTTTTTT. Translated, it gives CASSQDLGRLREKLFF.

The rearrangement uses TRBV5-1 and TRBJ1-2, with 9 bases fitting TRBD1. CDR1 SGHRS and CDR2 YFSETQ come from the germline V gene. The CDR3 is 15 residues long. Losses at the gene ends were 0 bases for V and 4 bases for J; bases not matched to a gene: 4. The CDR3 DNA follows: TGCGCCAGCAGCTTGGAGGGGACAGGGTCCTATGGCTACACCTTC. Amino acids: CASSLEGTGSYGYTF. The whole variable domain, filled in from reference TRBV5-1 and TRBJ1-2, reads KAGVTQTPRYLIKTRGQQVTLSCSPISGHRSVSWYQQTPGQGLQFLFEYFSETQRNKGNFPGRFSGRQFSNSRSEMNVSTLELGDSALYLCASSLEGTGSYGYTFGSGTRLTVV.

The gene calls are TRBV19 and TRBJ2-6; maybe TRBD2 (5 bases). With 7 bases removed from V and 2 bases from J, the gap between germline ends came to 15 bases. CDR3 length: 16 amino acids. Germline CDR1 is LNHDA and CDR2 is SQIVND (reference sequence). The CDR3, as DNA: TGTGCCAGTAAGCCCGTCGGGGTGGCTGGGGCCAACGTCCTGACTTTC. It specifies CASKPVGVAGANVLTF.

The genes are TRBV19 and TRBJ1-1, with D unresolved. CDR1 LNHDA and CDR2 SQIVND come from the germline V gene (reference sequence). V gave up 1 base and J gave up 1 base, with 10 bases separating them. CDR3 length: 15 residues. As DNA, the CDR3 is TGTGCCAGTAGTATAGGCGGCAAGGCGAACACTGAAGCTTTCTTT. Its protein is CASSIGGKANTEAFF.

The V and J genes are TRBV9 and TRBJ2-1; 8 bases fit TRBD2. The V gene's germline CDR1 is SGDLS and CDR2 YYNGEE. There are 15 residues in the CDR3. V shed 4 bases and J 6 bases; nucleotides not matched to a gene: 9. This CDR3 is CASSPGGGRSNEQFF. The CDR3 coding sequence is TGTGCCAGCAGCCCGGGGGGCGGGAGGTCCAATGAGCAGTTCTTC.

This clone showed up just a few times. The sample carries other DNA sequences with the same CDR3. The rearrangement joins TRBV5-1 to TRBJ2-1; 7 bases align to TRBD2. The ends lost 0 bases at V and 3 bases at J; junction bases unmatched: 3. Per germline, CDR1 SGHRS and CDR2 YFSETQ. There are 15 residues in the CDR3. The CDR3 DNA reads TGCGCCAGCAGCTTGGCTAGCGGAGGCTACAATGAGCAGTTCTTC. Translated, it gives CASSLASGGYNEQFF. The full variable domain, completed using reference TRBV5-1 and TRBJ2-1, is KAGVTQTPRYLIKTRGQQVTLSCSPISGHRSVSWYQQTPGQGLQFLFEYFSETQRNKGNFPGRFSGRQFSNSRSEMNVSTLELGDSALYLCASSLASGGYNEQFFGPGTRLTVL.

The chain is built from TRBV6-1 and TRBJ1-4; 11 bases map to TRBD1. V shed 4 bases and J 6 bases; nucleotides not matched to a gene: 7. CDR3 length: 16 amino acids. Germline assignment: CDR1 MNHNS and CDR2 SASEGT. The CDR3 DNA reads TGTGCCAGCAGTGCCGGGACAGGGGGGTGGTATGAAAAACTGTTTTTT. It codes for CASSAGTGGWYEKLFF.

V and J are TRBV7-2 and TRBJ1-2; 7 nucleotides line up with TRBD1. CDR1 is SGHTA and CDR2 is FQGNSA in the germline V gene. Losses at the gene ends were 1 base for V and 4 bases for J; bases not matched to a gene: 9. The CDR3 totals 16 residues. The CDR3 coding sequence is TGTGCCAGCAGCTTAGGGTCCAGGGGGGAAGGCTATGGCTACACCTTC. This encodes CASSLGSRGEGYGYTF.

This chain joins TRBV9 and TRBJ1-1; 9 positions agree with TRBD1. The junction had 5 bases not matched to a gene; V was cut back by 4 bases and J by 1 base. Germline CDR1 is SGDLS and CDR2 is YYNGEE. The CDR3 has 15 amino acids. CDR3 protein: CASSPQGQGNTEAFF. The CDR3 region has the DNA TGTGCCAGCAGCCCCCAGGGACAGGGGAACACTGAAGCTTTCTTT.

The chain has TRBV7-3 and TRBJ1-1; tentative D call: TRBD1 (6 bases). Looked up from germline, CDR1 is SGHTA and CDR2 is FQGTGA. This CDR3 is built from 13 residues. The V end lost 5 bases, the J end lost 5 bases, and 12 bases lay between the germline ends. The DNA for the CDR3 is TGTGCCAGCAGCCATAACAGGGATACTGAAGCTTTCTTT. As protein: CASSHNRDTEAFF.

This sequence joins TRBV6-8 and TRBJ2-3; 9 positions match TRBD1. The CDR3 sequence is 15 residues long. CDR1 and CDR2 (germline): MNHGY, SAAAGT. V lost 6 bases to trimming and J lost 3 bases; unmatched junction nucleotides: 7. The CDR3 is CASRTGGVGTDTQYF. CDR3 nucleotide sequence: TGTGCCAGCAGGACAGGGGGTGTTGGGACAGATACGCAGTATTTT.

The chain uses TRBV7-2 and TRBJ2-7; 9 positions match TRBD1. This CDR3 has 14 residues. J gave up 2 bases and V 5 bases, and 4 bases lay outside the gene matches. Germline V gene data show CDR1 as SGHTA and CDR2 as FQGNSA. CDR3 region: CASSGRQGAYEQYF. The CDR3 DNA is TGTGCCAGCAGCGGCCGACAGGGGGCCTACGAGCAGTACTTC.

The table lists this clone with a count of one. The rearrangement uses TRBV6-1 and TRBJ2-2, with TRBD2 matching 10 bases. Trimming removed 4 bases from V and 0 bases from J; junction bases left unmatched: 8. CDR3 length: 18 amino acids. Germline V lookup: CDR1 MNHNS, CDR2 SASEGT. The CDR3 sequence: CASSVWTSGLANTGELFF. The CDR3 DNA reads as TGTGCCAGCAGTGTATGGACTAGCGGACTTGCGAACACCGGGGAGCTGTTTTTT.

This chain uses TRBV10-3 with TRBJ1-2, with D maybe TRBD1 (5 bases). Looked up from germline, CDR1 is ENHRY and CDR2 is SYGVKD. The V and J ends lost 2 bases and 6 bases respectively, with 13 bases between them. The CDR3 loop spans 14 amino acids. This CDR3 is CAISERDSLHGYTF. The CDR3 nucleotides read TGTGCCATCAGTGAGCGGGACTCCCTCCATGGCTACACCTTC.

V gene TRBV2 combines with J gene TRBJ2-1; TRBD2 agrees at 11 bases. In germline, CDR1 is SNHLY, CDR2 FYNNEI. This CDR3 contains 17 residues. V lost 3 bases, J lost 10 bases, and 14 bases stayed unmatched. The CDR3 region has the DNA TGTGCCAGCAGTGATGGAACTAGCGGGAGTTGGCGGGAGGAGCAGTTCTTC. Translated, it gives CASSDGTSGSWREEQFF.

J is TRBJ2-1 and V is TRBV19; TRBD1 aligns across 9 bases. Germline V CDR1 and CDR2: LNHDA, SQIVND (reference sequence). V dropped 6 bases and J dropped 3; count of bases not matched to a gene: 3. This CDR3 is 14 amino acids long. The CDR3 DNA is TGTGCCAGTAGCAGGGACAGGGTCTACAATGAGCAGTTCTTC. It is translated as CASSRDRVYNEQFF.

The CDR3 reads CASSLLGTGRNNQPQHF. The CDR3 DNA follows: TGCGCCAGCAGCCTCTTGGGGACAGGGCGGAACAATCAGCCCCAGCATTTT. The gene calls are TRBV4-1 and TRBJ1-5; 9 nucleotides agree with TRBD1. V gave up 4 bases and J gave up 3 bases; unmatched junction bases: 10. CDR3 length: 17 residues. Looked up from germline, CDR1 is MGHRA and CDR2 is YSYEKL.

The rearrangement links TRBV6-6 to TRBJ1-6; 9 bases line up with TRBD1. CDR1 and CDR2 (germline): MNHNY, SVGAGI (reference sequence). With 6 bases clipped from V and 5 bases from J, the junction kept 5 bases outside the gene matches. This CDR3 is 15 amino acids long. The CDR3 DNA is TGTGCCAGCAGGGCACAGGGGGCGGATAATTCACCCCTCCACTTT. Amino acid sequence: CASRAQGADNSPLHF.

The rearrangement uses TRBV29-1 and TRBJ1-2, with 9 bases fitting TRBD1. The junction had 9 bases not matched to a gene; V was cut back by 4 bases and J by 6 bases. CDR3 size: 14 residues. The germline V gene encodes CDR1 SQVTM and CDR2 ANQGSEA. The CDR3 region has the DNA TGCAGCGTTGTACGCGGGACAGGGATTAATGGCTACACCTTC. Protein: CSVVRGTGINGYTF.

This sequence joins TRBV5-4 and TRBJ2-7; tentative D call: TRBD1 (6 bases). Germline V gene lookup returns CDR1 SGHNT and CDR2 YYREEE (reference sequence). Trimming cost V 7 bases and J 5 bases, with 28 bases left between them. The CDR3 consists of 17 residues. The CDR3 spells CASQPSPGAGEFDEQYF. CDR3 bases: TGTGCCAGCCAGCCCTCACCTGGGGCAGGGGAATTCGACGAGCAGTACTTC.